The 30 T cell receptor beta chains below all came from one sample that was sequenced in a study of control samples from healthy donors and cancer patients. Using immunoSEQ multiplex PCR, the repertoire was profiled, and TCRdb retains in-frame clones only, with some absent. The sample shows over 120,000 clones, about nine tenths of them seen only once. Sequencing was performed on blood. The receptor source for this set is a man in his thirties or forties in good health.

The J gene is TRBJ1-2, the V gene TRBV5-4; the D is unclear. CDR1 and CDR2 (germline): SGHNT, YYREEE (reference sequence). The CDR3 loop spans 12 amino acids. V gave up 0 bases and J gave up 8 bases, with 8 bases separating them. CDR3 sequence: CASSLAQRGYTF. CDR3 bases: TGTGCCAGCAGCTTGGCTCAGCGGGGCTACACCTTC. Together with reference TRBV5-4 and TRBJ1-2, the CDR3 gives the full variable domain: ETGVTQSPTHLIKTRGQQVTLRCSSQSGHNTVSWYQQALGQGPQFIFQYYREEENGRGNFPPRFSGLQFPNYSSELNVNALELDDSALYLCASSLAQRGYTFGSGTRLTVV.

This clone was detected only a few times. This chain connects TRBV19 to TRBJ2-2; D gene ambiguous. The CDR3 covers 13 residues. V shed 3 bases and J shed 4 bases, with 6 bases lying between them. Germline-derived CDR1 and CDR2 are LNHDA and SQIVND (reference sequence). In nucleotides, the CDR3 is TGTGCCAGTAGTATTCTAAGCACCGGGGAGCTGTTTTTT. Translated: CASSILSTGELFF. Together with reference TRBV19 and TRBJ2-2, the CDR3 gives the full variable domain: DGGITQSPKYLFRKEGQNVTLSCEQNLNHDAMYWYRQDPGQGLRLIYYSQIVNDFQKGDIAEGYSVSREKKESFPLTVTSAQKNPTAFYLCASSILSTGELFFGEGSRLTVL.

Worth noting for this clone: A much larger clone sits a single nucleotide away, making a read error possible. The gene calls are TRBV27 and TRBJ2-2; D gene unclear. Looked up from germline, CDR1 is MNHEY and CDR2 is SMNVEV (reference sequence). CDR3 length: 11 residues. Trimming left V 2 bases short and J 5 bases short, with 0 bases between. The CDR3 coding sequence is TGTGCCAGCAGTTTAACCGGGGAGCTGTTTTTT. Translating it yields CASSLTGELFF.

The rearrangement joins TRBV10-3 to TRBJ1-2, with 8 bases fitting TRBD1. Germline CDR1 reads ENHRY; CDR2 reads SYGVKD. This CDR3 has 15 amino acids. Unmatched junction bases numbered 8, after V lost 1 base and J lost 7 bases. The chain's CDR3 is CAISELNRGDGGYTF. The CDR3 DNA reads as TGTGCCATCAGTGAGTTAAACAGGGGGGATGGTGGCTACACCTTC.

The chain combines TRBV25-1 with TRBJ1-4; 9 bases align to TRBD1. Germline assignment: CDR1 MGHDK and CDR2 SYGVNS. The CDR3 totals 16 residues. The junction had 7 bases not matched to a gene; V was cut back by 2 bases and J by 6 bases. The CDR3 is CASSEDTGQGYEKLFF. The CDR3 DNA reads TGTGCCAGCAGTGAAGATACGGGACAGGGTTATGAAAAACTGTTTTTT.

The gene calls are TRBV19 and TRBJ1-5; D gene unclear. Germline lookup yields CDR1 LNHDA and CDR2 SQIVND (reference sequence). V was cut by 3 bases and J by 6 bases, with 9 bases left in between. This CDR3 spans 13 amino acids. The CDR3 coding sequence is TGTGCCAGTAGTATGTCAAGGGCTCAGCCCCAGCATTTT. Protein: CASSMSRAQPQHF.

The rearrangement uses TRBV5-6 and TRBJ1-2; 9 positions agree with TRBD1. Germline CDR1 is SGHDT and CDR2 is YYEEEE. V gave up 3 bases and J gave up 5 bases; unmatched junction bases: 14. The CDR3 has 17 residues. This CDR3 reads CASSSLTRGQGRYGYTF. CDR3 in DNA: TGTGCCAGCAGCTCTTTAACGCGGGGACAGGGAAGGTATGGCTACACCTTC.

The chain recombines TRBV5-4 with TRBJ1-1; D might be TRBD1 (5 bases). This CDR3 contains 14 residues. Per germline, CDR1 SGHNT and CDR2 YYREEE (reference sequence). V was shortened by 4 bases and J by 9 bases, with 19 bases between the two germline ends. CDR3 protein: CASSPGRGDRKAFF. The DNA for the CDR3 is TGTGCCAGCAGCCCCGGTAGGGGCGATCGGAAAGCTTTCTTT.

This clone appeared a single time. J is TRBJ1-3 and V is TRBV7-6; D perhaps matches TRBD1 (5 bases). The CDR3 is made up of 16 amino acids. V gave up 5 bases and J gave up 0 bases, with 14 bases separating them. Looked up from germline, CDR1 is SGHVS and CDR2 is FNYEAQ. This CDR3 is CASSLGTSFSGNTIYF. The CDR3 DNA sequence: TGTGCCAGCAGCCTCGGGACTTCTTTCTCTGGAAACACCATATATTTT.

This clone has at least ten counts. In nucleotides, the CDR3 is TGCGCCAGCAGCCAAAATAGCGGGGGGTTTACCGATACGCAGTATTTT. Translating it yields CASSQNSGGFTDTQYF. The chain carries TRBV4-1 and TRBJ2-3; 10 bases map to TRBD2. J lost 6 bases, V lost 2 bases, and 8 bases had no gene match. The CDR3 has 16 residues. The germline V gene encodes CDR1 MGHRA and CDR2 YSYEKL.

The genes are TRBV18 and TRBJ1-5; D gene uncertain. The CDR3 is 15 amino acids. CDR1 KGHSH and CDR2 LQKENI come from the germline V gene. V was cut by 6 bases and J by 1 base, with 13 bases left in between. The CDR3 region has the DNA TGTGCCAGCTCCCTCGACGGCAAAAGCAATCAGCCCCAGCATTTT. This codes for CASSLDGKSNQPQHF.

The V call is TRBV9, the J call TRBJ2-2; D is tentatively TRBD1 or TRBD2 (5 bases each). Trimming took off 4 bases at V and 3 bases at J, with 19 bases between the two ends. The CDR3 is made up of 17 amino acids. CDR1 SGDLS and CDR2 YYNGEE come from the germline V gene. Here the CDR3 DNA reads TGTGCCAGCAGCCTCCCTCGAGGGGTGAGGGACACCGGGGAGCTGTTTTTT. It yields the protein CASSLPRGVRDTGELFF.

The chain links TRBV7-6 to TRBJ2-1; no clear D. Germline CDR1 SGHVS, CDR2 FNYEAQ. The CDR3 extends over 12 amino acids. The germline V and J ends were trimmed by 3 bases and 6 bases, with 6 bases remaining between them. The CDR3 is CASSLNFNEQFF. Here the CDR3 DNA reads TGTGCCAGCAGCTTGAATTTCAATGAGCAGTTCTTC.

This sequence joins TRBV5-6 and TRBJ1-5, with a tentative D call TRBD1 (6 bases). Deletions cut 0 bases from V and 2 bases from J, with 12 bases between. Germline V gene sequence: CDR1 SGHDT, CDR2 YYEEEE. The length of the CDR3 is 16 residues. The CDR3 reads CASSLDQGMGNQPQHF. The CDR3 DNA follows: TGTGCCAGCAGCTTGGACCAGGGGATGGGCAATCAGCCCCAGCATTTT.

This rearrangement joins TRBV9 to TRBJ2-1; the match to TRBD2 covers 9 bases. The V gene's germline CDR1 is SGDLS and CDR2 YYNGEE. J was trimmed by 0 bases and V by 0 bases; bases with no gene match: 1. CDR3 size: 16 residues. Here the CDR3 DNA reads TGTGCCAGCAGCGTAGATAGCGGGGGCTCCTACAATGAGCAGTTCTTC. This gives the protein CASSVDSGGSYNEQFF.

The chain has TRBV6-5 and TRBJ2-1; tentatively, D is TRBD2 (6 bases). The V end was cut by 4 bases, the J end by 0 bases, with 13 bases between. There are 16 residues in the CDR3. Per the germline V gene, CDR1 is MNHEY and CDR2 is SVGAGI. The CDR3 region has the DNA TGTGCCAGCAGTTCTGACGCGGGATCCTCCTACAATGAGCAGTTCTTC. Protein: CASSSDAGSSYNEQFF.

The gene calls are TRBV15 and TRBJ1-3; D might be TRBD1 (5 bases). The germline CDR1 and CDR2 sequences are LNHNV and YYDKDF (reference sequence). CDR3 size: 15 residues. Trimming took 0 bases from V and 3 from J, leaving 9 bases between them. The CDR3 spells CATSRDIQGGNTIYF. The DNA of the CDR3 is TGTGCCACCAGCAGAGATATCCAGGGTGGAAACACCATATATTTT.

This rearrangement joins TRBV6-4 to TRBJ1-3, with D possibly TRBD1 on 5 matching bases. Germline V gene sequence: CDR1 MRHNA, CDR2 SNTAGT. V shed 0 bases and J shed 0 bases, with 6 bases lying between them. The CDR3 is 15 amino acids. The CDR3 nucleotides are TGTGCCAGCAGTGACTCGGGACGCTCTGGAAACACCATATATTTT. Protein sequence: CASSDSGRSGNTIYF.

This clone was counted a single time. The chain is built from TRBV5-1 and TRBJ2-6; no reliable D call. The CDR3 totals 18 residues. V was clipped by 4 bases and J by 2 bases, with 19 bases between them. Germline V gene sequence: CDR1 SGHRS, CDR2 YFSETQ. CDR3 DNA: TGCGCCAGCAGCAATAATTTACAAGGAGAAACTGGGGCCAACGTCCTGACTTTC. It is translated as CASSNNLQGETGANVLTF. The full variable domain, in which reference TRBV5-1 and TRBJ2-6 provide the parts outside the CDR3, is KAGVTQTPRYLIKTRGQQVTLSCSPISGHRSVSWYQQTPGQGLQFLFEYFSETQRNKGNFPGRFSGRQFSNSRSEMNVSTLELGDSALYLCASSNNLQGETGANVLTFGAGSRLTVL.

The CDR3 is CASSLSRTLIRTEAFF. CDR3 sequence (DNA): TGTGCCAGCAGTTTAAGTCGGACACTTATTCGCACTGAAGCTTTCTTT. The chain recombines TRBV27 with TRBJ1-1; TRBD1 is a possible D gene (5 bases). CDR1 MNHEY and CDR2 SMNVEV come from the germline V gene (reference sequence). The CDR3 runs 16 residues. The V end lost 2 bases, the J end lost 4 bases, and 17 bases lay between the germline ends.

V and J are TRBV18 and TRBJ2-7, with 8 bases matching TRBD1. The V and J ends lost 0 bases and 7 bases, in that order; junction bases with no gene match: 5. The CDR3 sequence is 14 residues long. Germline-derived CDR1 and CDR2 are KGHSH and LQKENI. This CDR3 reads CASSPPDRVGEQYF. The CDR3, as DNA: TGTGCCAGCTCACCACCGGACAGGGTGGGTGAGCAGTACTTC. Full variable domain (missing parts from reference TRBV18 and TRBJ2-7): NAGVMQNPRHLVRRRGQEARLRCSPMKGHSHVYWYRQLPEEGLKFMVYLQKENIIDESGMPKERFSAEFPKEGPSILRIQQVVRGDSAAYFCASSPPDRVGEQYFGPGTRLTVT.

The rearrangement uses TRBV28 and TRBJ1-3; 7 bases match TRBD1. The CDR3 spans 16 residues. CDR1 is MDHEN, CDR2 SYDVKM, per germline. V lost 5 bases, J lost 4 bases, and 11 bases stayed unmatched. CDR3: CASSPQDRQWGNTIYF. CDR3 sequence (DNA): TGTGCCAGCAGTCCTCAGGACAGGCAGTGGGGAAACACCATATATTTT.

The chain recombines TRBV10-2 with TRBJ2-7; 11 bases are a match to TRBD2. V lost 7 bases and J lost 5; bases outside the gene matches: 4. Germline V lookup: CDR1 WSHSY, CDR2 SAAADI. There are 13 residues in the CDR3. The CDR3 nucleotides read TGCGCCAGCAAGACTAGCGGGGTTGACGAGCAGTACTTC. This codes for CASKTSGVDEQYF.

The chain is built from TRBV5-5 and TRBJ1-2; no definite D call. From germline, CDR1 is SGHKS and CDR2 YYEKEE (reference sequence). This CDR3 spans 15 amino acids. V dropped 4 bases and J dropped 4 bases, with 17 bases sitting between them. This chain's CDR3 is CASSPGGGRRYGYTF. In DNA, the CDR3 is TGTGCCAGCAGCCCTGGAGGCGGACGCCGCTATGGCTACACCTTC.

The DNA for the CDR3 is TGTGCCAGCAGTGAGAGGATGCCAGGGGCCTATAGCAATCAGCCCCAGCATTTT. Its protein product is CASSERMPGAYSNQPQHF. This rearrangement joins TRBV6-1 to TRBJ1-5; a weak D match, TRBD1 (6 bases). Trimming cost V 3 bases and J 0 bases, with 18 bases left between them. This CDR3 region has 18 residues. Looked up from germline, CDR1 is MNHNS and CDR2 is SASEGT.

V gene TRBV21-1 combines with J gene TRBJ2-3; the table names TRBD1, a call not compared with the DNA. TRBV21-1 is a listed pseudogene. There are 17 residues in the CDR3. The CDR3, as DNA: TGTACAGAGGACAGGCCTCTCTCCACAGATAACACAGATACGCAGTATTTT. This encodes CTEDRPLSTDNTDTQYF.

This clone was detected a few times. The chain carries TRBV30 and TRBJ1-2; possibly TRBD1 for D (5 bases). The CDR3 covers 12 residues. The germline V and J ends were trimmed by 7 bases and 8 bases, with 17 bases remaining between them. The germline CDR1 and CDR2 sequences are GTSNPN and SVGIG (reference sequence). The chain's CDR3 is CASSRAGSGYTF. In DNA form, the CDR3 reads TGTGCCTCAAGTCGGGCAGGGAGCGGCTACACCTTC.

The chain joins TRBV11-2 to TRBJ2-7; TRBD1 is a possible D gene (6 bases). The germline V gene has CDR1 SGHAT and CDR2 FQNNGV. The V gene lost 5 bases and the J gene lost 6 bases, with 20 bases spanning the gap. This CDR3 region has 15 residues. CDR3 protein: CASSTAWGPTVEQYF. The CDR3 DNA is TGTGCCAGCAGCACCGCTTGGGGGCCGACAGTCGAGCAGTACTTC.

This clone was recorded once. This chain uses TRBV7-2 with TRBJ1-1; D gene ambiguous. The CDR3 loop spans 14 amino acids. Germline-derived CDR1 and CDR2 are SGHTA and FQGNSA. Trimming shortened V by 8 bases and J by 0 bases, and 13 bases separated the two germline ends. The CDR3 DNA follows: TGTGCCAGCCAGAAGGGCAGAATGAACACTGAAGCTTTCTTT. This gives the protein CASQKGRMNTEAFF.

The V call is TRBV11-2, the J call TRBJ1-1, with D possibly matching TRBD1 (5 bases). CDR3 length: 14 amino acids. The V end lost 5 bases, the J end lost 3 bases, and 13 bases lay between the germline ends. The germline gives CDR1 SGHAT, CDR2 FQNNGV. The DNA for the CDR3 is TGTGCCAGCAGCCCAGGGTGGGGGGACACTGAAGCTTTCTTT. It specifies CASSPGWGDTEAFF.